This T cell receptor (beta chain) was identified during a study of blood T cell repertoires in COVID-19. Using immunoSEQ multiplex PCR, the repertoire was profiled, and TCRdb retains in-frame clones only, with some absent. The table has around 250,000 clones, around 85% seen once; the top ten hold 1.5% to 2%. For recovered donors of Cohort 3, there were two negative PCRs, clearance, or symptom resolution. This clonotype originated in a woman between 45 and 60 years old who had recovered from COVID-19. Material for sequencing was PBMCs or T cells enriched from blood (not recorded which).

The CDR3 DNA follows: TGCGCCAGCAGCTCCCGGCCGGGGGAGACCCAGTACTTC. Its protein is CASSSRPGETQYF. The gene calls are TRBV5-1 and TRBJ2-5, with a possible D match to TRBD2 (5 bases). The CDR3 is 13 residues long. Germline lookup yields CDR1 SGHRS and CDR2 YFSETQ. The V end was cut by 3 bases, the J end by 5 bases, with 11 bases between.